These 21 T cell receptor beta chains came from one sample sequenced in a study of blood T cell repertoires in COVID-19. Some clones are missing from TCRdb's copy, which holds only in-frame ones; the method was immunoSEQ multiplex PCR. The sample holds 69,000 or so clones, nearly 90% seen once. The source material was peripheral blood. The receptors derive from a man aged 45-65 years with acute or convalescent COVID-19.

The V gene is TRBV11-3, the J gene TRBJ2-3; 13 positions agree with TRBD2. CDR1 and CDR2 (germline): SGHNT, YENEEA. V shed 3 bases, J shed 0 bases, and the junction held 3 bases outside the gene matches. This CDR3 region has 17 residues. The CDR3 spells CASSFQTSGRSTDTQYF. The CDR3 DNA follows: TGTGCCAGCAGCTTTCAGACTAGCGGGAGGAGCACAGATACGCAGTATTTT.

The rearrangement links TRBV28 to TRBJ2-3; 11 positions match TRBD2. This CDR3 spans 18 amino acids. The germline V gene has CDR1 MDHEN and CDR2 SYDVKM. Trimming at V came to 1 base and at J to 4 bases, leaving 10 bases not matched to a gene. Here the CDR3 reads CASSLSPLAGGGSDTQYF. In DNA, the CDR3 is TGTGCCAGCAGTTTATCCCCTCTAGCGGGAGGAGGCTCAGATACGCAGTATTTT. Combining the CDR3 with reference TRBV28 and TRBJ2-3 gives the whole variable domain DVKVTQSSRYLVKRTGEKVFLECVQDMDHENMFWYRQDPGLGLRLIYFSYDVKMKEKGDIPEGYSVSREKKERFSLILESASTNQTSMYLCASSLSPLAGGGSDTQYFGPGTRLTVL.

The rearrangement joins TRBV5-8 to TRBJ1-1, with unresolved D. The CDR3 spans 16 residues. V lost 0 bases and J 4 bases, leaving 16 bases between the germline ends. Germline-derived CDR1 and CDR2 are SGHTS and YDEGEE. CDR3: CASSLGRLSGGTEAFF. The CDR3 nucleotides are TGTGCCAGCAGCTTGGGCCGATTGTCTGGAGGCACTGAAGCTTTCTTT. The full variable domain, with the rest looked up from reference TRBV5-8 and TRBJ1-1, is EAGVTQSPTHLIKTRGQQATLRCSPISGHTSVYWYQQALGLGLQFLLWYDEGEERNRGNFPPRFSGRQFPNYSSELNVNALELEDSALYLCASSLGRLSGGTEAFFGQGTRLTVV.

The CDR3 here is CASSHDRGEAFF. The DNA for the CDR3 is TGTGCCAGCAGTCACGACAGGGGTGAAGCTTTCTTT. The chain uses TRBV6-5 and TRBJ1-1, with 8 bases lining up with TRBD1. CDR3 length: 12 residues. Germline V gene lookup returns CDR1 MNHEY and CDR2 SVGAGI. Trimming cost V 5 bases and J 7 bases; bases outside gene matches: 3.

This clone has just a few counts. CDR3 bases: TGTGCCAGCTCACCCGTCCGGACAGGGGTACTGCGCGCTTTCTTT. This sequence encodes CASSPVRTGVLRAFF. This chain links TRBV18 with TRBJ1-1, with 9 bases aligning to TRBD1. Looked up from germline, CDR1 is KGHSH and CDR2 is LQKENI. The CDR3 sequence is 15 residues long. The J segment lost 11 bases and the V segment lost 3 bases, leaving 13 bases of the junction unmatched.

Remarks on this clone: This specimen includes other DNA sequences encoding the same CDR3. The chain couples TRBV7-2 to TRBJ2-3, with D uncertain. V was cut by 2 bases and J by 5 bases, with 5 bases left in between. The CDR3 loop spans 12 amino acids. CDR1 is SGHTA and CDR2 is FQGNSA in the germline V gene. The CDR3 is CASSLLGDTQYF. CDR3 nucleotide sequence: TGTGCCAGCAGCTTACTAGGAGATACGCAGTATTTT.

CDR3 sequence: CASSILAGQSYEQYF. The DNA of the CDR3 is TGTGCCAGTAGTATTTTGGCAGGGCAATCCTACGAGCAGTACTTC. The V and J genes are TRBV19 and TRBJ2-7, with a weak D call TRBD1 (5 bases). V shed 3 bases and J shed 1 base, with 13 bases lying between them. The CDR3 is 15 amino acids. In germline, CDR1 is LNHDA, CDR2 SQIVND (reference sequence).

The chain carries TRBV2 and TRBJ1-5; D remains ambiguous. This CDR3 has 16 residues. Trimming cost V 3 bases and J 2 bases, with 14 bases left between them. CDR1 and CDR2 (germline): SNHLY, FYNNEI. CDR3 DNA: TGTGCCAGCAGTGACGGGTTAGCAGCAGGCAATCAGCCCCAGCATTTT. Its translation: CASSDGLAAGNQPQHF.

Here the CDR3 DNA reads TGTGCCAGCAGCTCCTATACTCTAGGTTCTAGGCAGTTCTTC. This encodes CASSSYTLGSRQFF. The gene calls are TRBV7-6 and TRBJ2-1; the D is unclear. Germline CDR1 SGHVS, CDR2 FNYEAQ. CDR3 size: 14 residues. Trimming removed 4 bases at V and 12 bases at J, with 19 bases between.

The chain carries TRBV30 and TRBJ1-6; 9 nucleotides line up with TRBD1. The CDR3 has 15 residues. Germline CDR1 and CDR2: GTSNPN and SVGIG (reference sequence). V shed 1 base, J shed 9 bases, and the junction held 7 bases outside the gene matches. The CDR3 sequence: CAWSDGQGNSSPLHF. DNA of the CDR3: TGTGCCTGGAGTGATGGACAGGGGAATAGTTCACCCCTCCACTTT.

Only a few counts were recorded for this clone. The rearrangement uses TRBV7-2 and TRBJ2-1; 8 nucleotides line up with TRBD2. The germline V gene encodes CDR1 SGHTA and CDR2 FQGNSA. This CDR3 is built from 15 residues. With 1 base clipped from V and 5 bases from J, the junction kept 4 bases outside the gene matches. CDR3 in DNA: TGTGCCAGCAGCTTAGTGGGCGGGAGGAACAATGAGCAGTTCTTC. This gives the protein CASSLVGGRNNEQFF.

The chain uses TRBV6-1 and TRBJ2-1; D gene ambiguous. V lost 0 bases, J lost 0 bases, and 15 bases lay in between. The germline V gene has CDR1 MNHNS and CDR2 SASEGT. This CDR3 has 18 residues. The CDR3 is CASSEALSAQSSYNEQFF. CDR3 coding DNA: TGTGCCAGCAGTGAAGCGCTAAGCGCCCAAAGCTCCTACAATGAGCAGTTCTTC.

The CDR3 DNA is TGTGCCACCAGTGATTTTGGGGGGGACGGTCCTCAAGAGACCCAGTACTTC. This gives the protein CATSDFGGDGPQETQYF. This chain connects TRBV24-1 to TRBJ2-5, with 7 bases fitting TRBD2. This CDR3 has 17 amino acids. The germline CDR1 and CDR2 sequences are KGHDR and SFDVKD. The V segment lost 1 base and the J segment 2 bases; nucleotides outside the gene matches: 9.

The chain combines TRBV9 with TRBJ2-1; 11 nucleotides match TRBD2. The J segment lost 7 bases and the V segment lost 4 bases, leaving 7 bases of the junction unmatched. This CDR3 has 15 residues. Germline CDR1 is SGDLS and CDR2 is YYNGEE. CDR3 nucleotide sequence: TGTGCCAGCAGCCCGACTAGCGGGAAGGGAAATGAGCAGTTCTTC. Translation: CASSPTSGKGNEQFF.

V usage is TRBV6-2 or TRBV6-3 and J usage is TRBJ2-3, with 8 bases matching TRBD2. J lost 12 bases, V lost 6 bases, and 5 bases had no gene match. The CDR3 extends over 11 amino acids. Germline V lookup: CDR1 MNHEY, CDR2 SVGEGT. CDR3 nucleotide sequence: TGTGCCAGCAGCCCCGGACTAGCACAGTATTTT. Translated, it gives CASSPGLAQYF.

The V and J genes are TRBV5-5 and TRBJ1-1; TRBD1 agrees at 8 bases. CDR1 and CDR2 (germline): SGHKS, YYEKEE (reference sequence). The CDR3 extends over 17 amino acids. J gave up 5 bases and V 1 base, and 13 bases lay outside the gene matches. The CDR3 nucleotides are TGTGCCAGCAGCTTGCGAGCCAGGGGGCGTATGGGGACTGAAGCTTTCTTT. Translated, it gives CASSLRARGRMGTEAFF.

CDR3 sequence: CASSQKTEAFF. CDR3 DNA: TGTGCCAGCAGCCAGAAGACTGAAGCTTTCTTT. The chain carries TRBV13 and TRBJ1-1; no clear D gene. Germline-derived CDR1 and CDR2 are PRHDT and FYEKMQ (reference sequence). CDR3 length: 11 amino acids. V gave up 5 bases and J gave up 5 bases, with 6 bases separating them.

This clone was detected a few times. This chain links TRBV5-1 with TRBJ2-1; TRBD1 matches at 8 bases. V lost 0 bases, J lost 13 bases, and 3 bases stayed unmatched. The CDR3 totals 12 residues. The germline gives CDR1 SGHRS, CDR2 YFSETQ. The CDR3 loop is CASSLGQGYQFF. CDR3 sequence (DNA): TGCGCCAGCAGCTTGGGACAGGGGTACCAGTTCTTC.

This chain connects TRBV9 to TRBJ2-1; 10 nucleotides agree with TRBD2. Germline V gene sequence: CDR1 SGDLS, CDR2 YYNGEE. CDR3 length: 15 residues. V was clipped by 4 bases and J by 5 bases; unmatched bases: 6. CDR3: CASSPGLAPNNEQFF. CDR3 coding DNA: TGTGCCAGCAGCCCGGGACTAGCGCCGAACAATGAGCAGTTCTTC.

This chain joins TRBV21-1 and TRBJ1-5. TRBV21-1 is a listed pseudogene. The CDR3 totals 19 residues. The DNA for the CDR3 is TGTGCCAGCAGCCTACCGTGGGCCGGAGGTAGGTATAGCAATCAGCCCCAGCATTTT. It is translated as CASSLPWAGGRYSNQPQHF.

The chain carries TRBV10-1 and TRBJ2-7; 8 bases are a match to TRBD2. The germline gives CDR1 WNHNN, CDR2 SYGVQD (reference sequence). The CDR3 has 16 residues. V lost 2 bases, J lost 0 bases, and 6 bases stayed unmatched. CDR3 DNA: TGCGCCAGCAGTGAGGTTCGGCTAGCGGGCTCCTACGAGCAGTACTTC. This codes for CASSEVRLAGSYEQYF.